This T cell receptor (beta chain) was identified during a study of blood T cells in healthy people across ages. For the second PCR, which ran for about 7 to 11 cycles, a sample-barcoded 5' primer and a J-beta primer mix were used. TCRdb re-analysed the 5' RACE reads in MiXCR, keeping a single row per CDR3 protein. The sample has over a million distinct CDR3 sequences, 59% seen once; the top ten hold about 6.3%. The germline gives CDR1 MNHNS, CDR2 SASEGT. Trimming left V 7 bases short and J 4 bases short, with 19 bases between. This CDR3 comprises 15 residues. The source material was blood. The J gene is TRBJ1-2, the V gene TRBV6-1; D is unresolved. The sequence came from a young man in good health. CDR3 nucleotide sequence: TGTGCCAGCAATGCCCACCGGACGGGTCCCTATGGCTACACCTTC. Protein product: CASNAHRTGPYGYTF.